This TCR beta chain was profiled in a study of metastatic and nonmetastatic thyroid tumors. Whole-study context: From malignant and benign thyroid patients, repertoires in blood and in tumor or nodule tissue were compared. The study's findings and limits: Patients with malignant thyroid tumors reportedly had significantly higher TCR beta diversity than those with benign nodules, in blood and tumor.

In the study's own analysis: CDR3 was compared across clinicopathological groups, and the resulting differences were used to build a distant-metastasis classifier for papillary thyroid cancer. MiXCR was used by TCRdb to re-call the PCR reads. Here the V and J calls rest on TCRdb's processing, not on the authors' analysis. The sample includes about 37,000 clones, about 13% of them seen just once. This CDR3 comprises 15 residues. Trimming cost V 1 base and J 5 bases, with 12 bases left between them. Germline V CDR1 and CDR2: SGHTA, FQGNSA. For this clone: The target antigen is unknown. The conserved phenylalanine or tryptophan normally closing the CDR3 is absent here, so this likely arose from a read error.

Ahead of thyroid surgery, no patient had received treatment of any kind. The genes are TRBV7-2 and TRBJ1-3, with no clear D. This TCR was recovered from a female donor with papillary thyroid cancer or a benign thyroid nodule (not recorded which). Some clones in this sample may be carry-over from other donors' samples. Specimen: blood. The CDR3 reads CASSLGPASRNTIYL. In nucleotides, the CDR3 is TGTGCCAGCAGCTTAGGTCCAGCGTCTCGAAACACCATATATTTG.